These T cell receptor beta chains were read from a single sample in a study of blood T cell repertoires in COVID-19. TCRdb's table, derived via immunoSEQ multiplex PCR, lists solely in-frame clones and lacks some. The sample holds a few hundred thousand clones, approximately 86% seen once. Input material: peripheral blood. The receptors originated from a human donor in a cohort sampled during active COVID-19. The CDR3 runs from the conserved cysteine through the conserved F or W. The order of the fields is clone size, D gene, J gene, V gene, CDR3 length, CDR3 protein, CDR3 DNA. D genes are given only for firm matches. The size entry is marked missing in some rows and otherwise reads once, few, many or a size class.

>.|TRBD1|TRBJ1-2|TRBV7-2|14
CASSYRTGGYGYTF
TGTGCCAGCAGCTACCGGACAGGGGGCTATGGCTACACCTTC
>few|TRBD1|TRBJ2-2|TRBV5-1|16
CASSRTGNANTGELFF
TGCGCCAGCAGCCGGACAGGGAACGCGAACACCGGGGAGCTGTTTTTT
>.|TRBD1|TRBJ1-1|TRBV5-6|14
CASSLVGTGSEAFF
TGTGCCAGCAGCTTGGTCGGGACAGGCAGTGAAGCTTTCTTT
>once|.|TRBJ2-7|TRBV15|13
CATSRGSGYEQYF
TGTGCCACCAGCAGAGGTTCGGGCTACGAGCAGTACTTC
>.|.|TRBJ1-1|TRBV19|13
CASTLVGRTEAFF
TGTGCCAGTACCCTGGTGGGGAGGACTGAAGCTTTCTTT
>few|TRBD2|TRBJ2-3|TRBV4-1|15
CASSQGGLAVDTQYF
TGCGCCAGCAGCCAAGGCGGGCTAGCGGTAGATACGCAGTATTTT
>once|TRBD2|TRBJ2-2|TRBV7-7|17
CASSLLLAGDSTGELFF
TGTGCTAGCAGCTTACTCCTAGCGGGGGACAGCACCGGGGAGCTGTTTTTT
>.|.|TRBJ2-1|TRBV6-5|13
CASSYSRALAQFF
TGTGCCAGCAGTTACTCGAGGGCTCTTGCGCAGTTCTTC
>once|.|TRBJ2-2|TRBV3-1/TRBV3-2|15
CASSPNRVHTGELFF
TGTGCCAGCAGCCCGAACAGGGTCCACACCGGGGAGCTGTTTTTT
>.|.|TRBJ2-5|TRBV9|13
CASSVRGQETQYF
TGTGCCAGCAGCGTACGGGGGCAAGAGACCCAGTACTTC